This T cell receptor (beta chain) was retrieved from a study of CD8 T cells in ankylosing spondylitis. The TCR beta libraries were generated through quantitative 5'-RACE incorporating molecular barcodes. TCRdb independently ran MiXCR on the 5' RACE reads; one entry per CDR3 protein. This table has around 220,000 distinct CDR3 sequences, roughly a tenth appearing once. The clonotype comes from a male donor with ankylosing spondylitis or in good health (not recorded which). Sequencing was performed on blood, either unsorted or a sorted T cell fraction (not recorded which).

CDR3 in amino acids: CASSLAPSLELFF. Written as DNA, the CDR3 is TGCGCCAGCAGCTTGGCCCCCTCACTGGAGCTGTTTTTT. V usage is TRBV5-1 and J usage is TRBJ2-2; D gene unclear. Deletions cut 0 bases from V and 10 bases from J, with 10 bases between. CDR3 length: 13 amino acids. In germline, CDR1 is SGHRS, CDR2 YFSETQ.